This T cell receptor (beta chain) appears in the sequencing data of a study of cytomegalovirus exposure and HLA in healthy donors. PCR amplification relied on 60 Vbeta primers (plus 13 Jbeta primers). The data were produced by immunoSEQ multiplex PCR, yet TCRdb's version contains in-frame clones alone and is incomplete. The sample holds around 120,000 clones, around 60% seen once. There are 14 residues in the CDR3. Trimming at V came to 4 bases and at J to 8 bases, leaving 6 bases not matched to a gene. Germline loops: CDR1 SGHRS, CDR2 YFSETQ. The receptor was isolated from a man aged 30-40 years in good health and CMV-seropositive. Source material: PBMCs. V gene TRBV5-1 combines with J gene TRBJ2-1; 10 bases fit TRBD2. The CDR3 sequence: CASSRSGGGDEQFF. CDR3 sequence (DNA): TGCGCCAGCAGCAGGAGCGGGGGGGGTGATGAGCAGTTCTTC.